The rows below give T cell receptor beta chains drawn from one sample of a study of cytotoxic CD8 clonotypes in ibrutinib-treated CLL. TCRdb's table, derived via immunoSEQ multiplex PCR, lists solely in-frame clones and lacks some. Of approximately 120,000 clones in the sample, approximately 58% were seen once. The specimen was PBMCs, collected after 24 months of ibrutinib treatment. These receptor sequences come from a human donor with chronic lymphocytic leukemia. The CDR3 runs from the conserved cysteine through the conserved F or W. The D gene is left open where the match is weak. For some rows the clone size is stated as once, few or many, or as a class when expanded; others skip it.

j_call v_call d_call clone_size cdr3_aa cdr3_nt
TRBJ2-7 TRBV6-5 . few CASTGPAGYEQYF TGTGCCAGCACCGGCCCCGCGGGGTACGAGCAGTACTTC
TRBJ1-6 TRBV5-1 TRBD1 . CASSLALTGEALHF TGCGCCAGCAGCTTGGCGCTAACAGGGGAAGCCCTCCACTTT
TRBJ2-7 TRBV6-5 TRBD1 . CASTRGQGAYEQYF TGTGCCAGCACTCGCGGGCAGGGGGCCTACGAGCAGTACTTC
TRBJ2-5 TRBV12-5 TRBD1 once CASVPDRGYQETQYF TGTGCTAGTGTTCCGGACAGGGGGTACCAAGAGACCCAGTACTTC
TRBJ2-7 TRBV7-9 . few CASSFTGDEQYF TGTGCCAGCAGCTTCACGGGCGACGAGCAGTACTTC
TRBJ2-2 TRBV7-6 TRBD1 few CASSSSGTANTGELFF TGTGCCAGCAGCTCCTCCGGGACAGCGAACACCGGGGAGCTGTTTTTT
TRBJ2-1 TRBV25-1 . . CASTKGEGYNEQFF TGTGCCAGCACCAAGGGGGAGGGGTACAATGAGCAGTTCTTC
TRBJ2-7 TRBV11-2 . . CASSFVGETYEQYF TGTGCCAGCAGCTTTGTGGGGGAGACCTACGAGCAGTACTTC
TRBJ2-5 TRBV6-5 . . CASSPRHETQYF TGTGCCAGCAGTCCCCGGCATGAGACCCAGTACTTC
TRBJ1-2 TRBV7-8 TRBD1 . CASSSDRDANYGYTF TGTGCCAGCAGCTCGGACAGGGATGCTAACTATGGCTACACCTTC
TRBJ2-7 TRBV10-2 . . CASSDTTFRYEQYF TGCGCCAGCAGTGATACGACATTCCGCTACGAGCAGTACTTC
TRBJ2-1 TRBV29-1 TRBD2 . CSVEVGRHNEQFF TGCAGCGTTGAGGTCGGGAGGCACAATGAGCAGTTCTTC
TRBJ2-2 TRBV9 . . CASSVAYAGELFF TGTGCCAGCAGCGTAGCTTACGCCGGGGAGCTGTTTTTT
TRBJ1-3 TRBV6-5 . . CATLDSAGNTIYF TGTGCCACCTTGGACAGTGCTGGAAACACCATATATTTT
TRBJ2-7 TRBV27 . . CASSFSLRDTISYEQYF TGTGCCAGCAGTTTTTCTCTCCGGGACACCATATCCTACGAGCAGTACTTC
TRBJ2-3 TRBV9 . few CASSVGTHTTDTQYF TGTGCCAGCAGCGTAGGAACACATACGACAGATACGCAGTATTTT
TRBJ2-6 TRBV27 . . CASRLGGGANVLTF TGTGCCAGCCGCCTTGGGGGTGGGGCCAACGTCCTGACTTTC
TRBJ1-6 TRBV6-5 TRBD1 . CASSFQGAGSPLHF TGTGCCAGCAGTTTCCAGGGGGCAGGTTCACCCCTCCACTTT
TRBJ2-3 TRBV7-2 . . CASNPSTDTQYF TGTGCCAGCAATCCTAGCACAGATACGCAGTATTTT
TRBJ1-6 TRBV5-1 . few CASSLDSAYSPLHF TGCGCCAGCAGCTTGGATTCAGCCTATTCACCCCTCCACTTT
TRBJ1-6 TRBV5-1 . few CASSLGQGVNSPLHF TGCGCCAGCAGCTTGGGGCAGGGAGTCAATTCACCCCTCCACTTT
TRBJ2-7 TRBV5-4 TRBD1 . CASSLWDQGAYEQYF TGTGCCAGCAGCTTGTGGGACCAGGGGGCCTACGAGCAGTACTTC
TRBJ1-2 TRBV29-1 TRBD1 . CSVANSRDRETDGYTF TGCAGCGTTGCGAACTCCCGGGACAGGGAGACTGATGGCTACACCTTC
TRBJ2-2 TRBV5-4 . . CASSFDAREGGELFF TGTGCCAGCAGCTTTGATGCCAGGGAAGGCGGGGAGCTGTTTTTT
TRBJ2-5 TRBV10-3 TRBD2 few CASTSGGAETQYF TGTGCCAGCACTAGCGGGGGGGCAGAGACCCAGTACTTC
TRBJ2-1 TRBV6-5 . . CASSFLNEQFF TGTGCCAGCAGTTTTCTCAATGAGCAGTTCTTC